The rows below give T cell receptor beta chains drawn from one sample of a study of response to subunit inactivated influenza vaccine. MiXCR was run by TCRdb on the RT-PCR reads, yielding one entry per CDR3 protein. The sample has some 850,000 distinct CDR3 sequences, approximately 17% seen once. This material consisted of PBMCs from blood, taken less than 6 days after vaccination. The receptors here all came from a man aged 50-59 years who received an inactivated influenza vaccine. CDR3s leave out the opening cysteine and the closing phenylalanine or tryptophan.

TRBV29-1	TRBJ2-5	SVDGGGSTTQETQY
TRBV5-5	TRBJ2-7	ASSLTSRSSYEQY
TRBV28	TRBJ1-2	ASSLNAYGYT
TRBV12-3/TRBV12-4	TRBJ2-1	ASSPGLAGRQF
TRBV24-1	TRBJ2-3	ATSDSRGNTDTQY
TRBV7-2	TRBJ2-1	ASSLGWTSGFNEQF
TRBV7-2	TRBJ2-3	ASSETGRSSTDTQY
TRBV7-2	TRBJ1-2	ASTRPGQLYGYT
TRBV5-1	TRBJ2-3	ASSLVPGQGGDTQY
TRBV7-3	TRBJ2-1	ASSLVAAMGYNEQF
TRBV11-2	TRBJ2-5	ASSGTRGRGKTQY
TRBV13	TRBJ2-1	ASSLLYLAGGARPYNEQF
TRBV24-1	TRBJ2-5	ATSDLGTGLETQY
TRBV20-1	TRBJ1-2	SARGQGYIFGYT
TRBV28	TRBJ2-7	ASSLSVGGDTSYEQY
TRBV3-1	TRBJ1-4	ASSHSGTGLKKLF
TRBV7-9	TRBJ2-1	ASSLGGTSRSYNEQF
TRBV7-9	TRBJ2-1	ASSLQRESRLYNEQF
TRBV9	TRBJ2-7	ASSVDSGDEQY
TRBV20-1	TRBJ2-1	SASSNNEQF
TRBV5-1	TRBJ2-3	ASSVQGASTDTQY
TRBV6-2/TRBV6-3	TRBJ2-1	ASSTNVNLAGRTADEQF
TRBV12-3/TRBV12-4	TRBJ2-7	ASRPRTESPEQY
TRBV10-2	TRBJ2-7	ASSESRGAYEQY
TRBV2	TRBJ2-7	ASRGTDSYEQY
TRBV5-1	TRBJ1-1	ASSSGRVSQNTEAF
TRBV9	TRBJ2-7	ASSVGGHAQQY
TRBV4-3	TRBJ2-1	ASSLHSGTSYNEQF
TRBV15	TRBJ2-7	ATSRDSGQDISYEQY
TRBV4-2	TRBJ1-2	ASSRSGNYGYT
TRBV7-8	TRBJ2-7	ASSLGPTGWYEQY
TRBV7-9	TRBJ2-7	ASSMGQGSYEQY
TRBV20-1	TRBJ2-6	SARMGGSAGANVLT
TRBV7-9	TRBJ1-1	ASSHDNRGTEAF
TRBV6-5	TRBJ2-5	ASSYGRQETQY
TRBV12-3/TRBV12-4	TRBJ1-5	ASSLDSYNQPQH
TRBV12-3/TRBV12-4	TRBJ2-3	ASSRRTGGVLDTQY
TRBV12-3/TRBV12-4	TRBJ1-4	ASSFFGEEKLF
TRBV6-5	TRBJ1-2	ASSYSETGVIDYGYT
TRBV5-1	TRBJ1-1	ASSLGGQAEAF
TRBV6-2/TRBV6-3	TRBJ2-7	ASSYLDRVYEQY
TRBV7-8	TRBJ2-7	ASSQGVRSYEQY
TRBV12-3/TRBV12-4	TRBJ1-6	ASSLGRDRKGSPLH
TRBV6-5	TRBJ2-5	ASSSVFDSRQETQY
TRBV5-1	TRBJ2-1	ASSGQGSSYNEQF
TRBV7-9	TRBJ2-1	ASSREPGVSSYNEQF
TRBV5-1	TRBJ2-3	ASRPLAGGRTDTQY
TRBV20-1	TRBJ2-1	SASPSGVSYNEQF
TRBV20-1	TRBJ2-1	SVSGLSYNEQF
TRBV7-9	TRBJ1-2	ASSLGVWGYT
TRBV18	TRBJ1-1	ASSPWGSGTEAF
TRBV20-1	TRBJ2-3	SALASWGADTQY
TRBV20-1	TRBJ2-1	SARYTIYNEQL
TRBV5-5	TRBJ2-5	ASREQITQETQY
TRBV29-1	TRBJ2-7	SVKNLEPGRTYEQY
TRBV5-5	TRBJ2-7	ASSLPTDEQY